Listed below are T cell receptor beta chains from one sample, sequenced in a study of cytomegalovirus exposure and HLA in healthy donors. Produced via immunoSEQ multiplex PCR; TCRdb's table is partial and in-frame only. The sample holds about 83,000 clones, 75% to 85% seen once. Sequenced sample: PBMCs. These TCRs come from a woman younger than 45 in good health and CMV-seronegative. Both conserved end residues are part of each CDR3. The D gene is left open where the match is weak. The size entry is marked missing in some rows and otherwise reads once, few, many or a size class.

j_gene,v_gene,d_gene,abundance,CDR3nt,CDR3aa
TRBJ2-7,TRBV28,TRBD1,-,TGTGCCAGCAGTTTGTCGATCCGTAAGGTCGGGACAGGGAAATTCGGGCAGTACTTC,CASSLSIRKVGTGKFGQYF
TRBJ1-4,TRBV15,TRBD1,-,TGTGCCACCAGCAGCAGGGGGATTAATGAAAAACTGTTTTTT,CATSSRGINEKLFF
TRBJ1-4,TRBV18,-,-,TGTGCCAGCTCACCAGTAGGAGGACGGGAAAAACTGTTTTTT,CASSPVGGREKLFF
TRBJ2-3,TRBV7-9,-,-,TGTGCCAGCAGCTTAGATCCGGTCATAGATACGCAGTATTTT,CASSLDPVIDTQYF
TRBJ1-2,TRBV19,-,-,TGTGCCAGCAACCTCGGGGAAACCTATGGCTACACCTTC,CASNLGETYGYTF
TRBJ1-6,TRBV4-2,TRBD1,-,TGTGCCAGCAGCCAGCCCCGGGACAGGGGCTCCTATAATTCACCCCTCCACTTT,CASSQPRDRGSYNSPLHF
TRBJ1-5,TRBV30,-,-,TGTGCCTGGACCCGAGAGGGTCAAAATCAGCCCCAGCATTTT,CAWTREGQNQPQHF
TRBJ2-7,TRBV19,-,few,TGTGCCAGTAGTATAGACCCCCGGACAGTAACCTACGAGCAGTACTTC,CASSIDPRTVTYEQYF
TRBJ2-2,TRBV5-1,-,-,TGCGTCAGCAGCTTTGGGGCTCGAAACACCGGGGAGCTGTTTTTT,CVSSFGARNTGELFF
TRBJ1-1,TRBV2,-,-,TGTGCCGGCAGTCGAGACACTCCCACTGAAGCTTTCTTT,CAGSRDTPTEAFF
TRBJ1-6,TRBV28,TRBD1,-,TGTGCCAGCAGTTTACAGGGGGCCGTATCGAATTCACCCCTCCACTTT,CASSLQGAVSNSPLHF
TRBJ2-1,TRBV7-9,TRBD2,-,TGTGCCAGCAGCGTGGGGACTAGCGGGCCGATCTTC,CASSVGTSGPIF